One sample yielded the 19 T cell receptor beta chains listed below, sequenced in a study of blood T cell repertoires in COVID-19. The method was immunoSEQ multiplex PCR; TCRdb's version includes in-frame clones alone and lacks a portion of them. The data hold approximately 300,000 clones, with 80% to 90% observed a single time. The sample consisted of peripheral blood. The receptors were sampled from a woman aged 45-59 years with acute or convalescent COVID-19.

The rearrangement joins TRBV5-6 to TRBJ2-2, with D uncertain. The CDR3 consists of 14 residues. V was cut by 1 base and J by 1 base, with 5 bases left in between. Per germline, CDR1 SGHDT and CDR2 YYEEEE. The CDR3 sequence: CASSLYGNTGELFF. For the CDR3, the DNA is TGTGCCAGCAGCTTGTACGGGAACACCGGGGAGCTGTTTTTT.

CDR3 coding DNA: TGTGCCAGCAAGCGAACCAGGGAGCTGTTTTTT. This translates into CASKRTRELFF. The chain recombines TRBV7-8 with TRBJ2-2, with D uncertain. The V and J ends lost 7 bases and 9 bases respectively, with 9 bases between them. Per the germline V gene, CDR1 is SGHVS and CDR2 is FQNEAQ. The CDR3 is 11 residues long.

There are a few counts of this clone. The rearrangement uses TRBV27 and TRBJ1-5, with D maybe TRBD1 (5 bases). The CDR3 sequence is 14 residues long. Trimming shortened V by 2 bases and J by 4 bases, and 9 bases separated the two germline ends. Per the germline V gene, CDR1 is MNHEY and CDR2 is SMNVEV (reference sequence). The CDR3 loop reads CASSLVQVNQPQHF. The CDR3, as DNA: TGTGCCAGCAGTTTAGTACAGGTGAATCAGCCCCAGCATTTT.

V and J are TRBV7-3 and TRBJ2-5; 14 bases line up with TRBD2. CDR3 length: 16 amino acids. CDR1 and CDR2 (germline): SGHTA, FQGTGA. Unmatched junction bases numbered 8, after V lost 6 bases and J lost 5 bases. The CDR3 region is CASSRLAGGRPETQYF. The CDR3 nucleotides are TGTGCCAGCAGTAGACTAGCGGGAGGGCGTCCCGAGACCCAGTACTTC.

The chain combines TRBV4-3 with TRBJ2-3; 7 bases map to TRBD2. CDR1 is LGHNA, CDR2 YSLEER, per germline. This CDR3 region has 16 residues. Trimming took 4 bases from V and 5 from J; bases not matched to a gene: 12. This chain's CDR3 is CASSPLTSREGDTQYF. The CDR3 region has the DNA TGCGCCAGCAGCCCGCTGACTAGCAGGGAAGGAGATACGCAGTATTTT.

The V gene is TRBV7-9, the J gene TRBJ1-2; weak D call: TRBD1 (6 bases). CDR3 length: 12 amino acids. The germline V gene encodes CDR1 SEHNR and CDR2 FQNEAQ (reference sequence). V was trimmed by 6 bases and J by 6 bases, leaving 11 bases between them. This chain's CDR3 is CASSIRGDGYTF. DNA of the CDR3: TGTGCCAGCAGTATCAGGGGTGATGGCTACACCTTC.

The chain uses TRBV30 and TRBJ2-6; possible D gene TRBD1, 5 bases. CDR3 length: 17 residues. V lost 2 bases and J 0 bases, leaving 14 bases between the germline ends. CDR1 and CDR2 (germline): GTSNPN, SVGIG (reference sequence). The CDR3 loop reads CAWSMGRGSSGANVLTF. In nucleotides, the CDR3 is TGTGCCTGGAGTATGGGGCGAGGCAGCTCTGGGGCCAACGTCCTGACTTTC.

Comment on this clone: At the DNA level, this CDR3 is encoded by other sequences in the same sample as well. The J gene is TRBJ2-5, the V gene TRBV5-1; D is ambiguous. The germline V and J ends were trimmed by 4 bases and 2 bases, with 3 bases remaining between them. The CDR3 contains 11 residues. Germline values: CDR1 SGHRS, CDR2 YFSETQ. This CDR3 is CASSLQETQYF. The CDR3 DNA reads as TGCGCCAGCAGCCTACAAGAGACCCAGTACTTC.

This clone was detected only a few times. Written as DNA, the CDR3 is TGTGCCAGCAGCTCGCTAATAGGATTTCAGGGTGAAGCTTTCTTT. It codes for CASSSLIGFQGEAFF. V is TRBV5-5 and J is TRBJ1-1, with D maybe TRBD1 (5 bases). V lost 3 bases and J 7 bases, leaving 19 bases between the germline ends. Germline V gene lookup returns CDR1 SGHKS and CDR2 YYEKEE (reference sequence). The CDR3 totals 15 residues.

The V call is TRBV2, the J call TRBJ2-7; the match to TRBD1 covers 12 bases. The trim removed 10 bases at V and 7 bases at J, leaving 8 bases unmatched. CDR3 length: 13 residues. Germline CDR1 and CDR2: SNHLY and FYNNEI. This CDR3 reads CATQRDRGQEQYV. In DNA, the CDR3 is TGTGCCACCCAGCGGGACAGGGGGCAAGAGCAGTACGTC.

The chain is built from TRBV7-2 and TRBJ1-3; the D is unclear. The CDR3 totals 15 residues. Looked up from germline, CDR1 is SGHTA and CDR2 is FQGNSA. V was clipped by 5 bases and J by 3 bases, with 14 bases between them. The CDR3 nucleotides read TGTGCCAGCAGCCCACAAGGAGGAATTGGAAACACCATATATTTT. It specifies CASSPQGGIGNTIYF.

The V gene is TRBV19, the J gene TRBJ1-1; 7 bases fit TRBD1. Germline V lookup: CDR1 LNHDA, CDR2 SQIVND (reference sequence). The length of the CDR3 is 14 residues. Trimming took 5 bases from V and 0 from J; bases not matched to a gene: 3. This CDR3 is CASSPGTVNTEAFF. The CDR3 DNA reads as TGTGCCAGTAGTCCAGGGACAGTGAACACTGAAGCTTTCTTT. Drawing the rest from reference TRBV19 and TRBJ1-1, the complete variable domain is DGGITQSPKYLFRKEGQNVTLSCEQNLNHDAMYWYRQDPGQGLRLIYYSQIVNDFQKGDIAEGYSVSREKKESFPLTVTSAQKNPTAFYLCASSPGTVNTEAFFGQGTRLTVV.

This clone was detected once. CDR3 sequence: CASSPNIGELFF. Written as DNA, the CDR3 is TGTGCCAGCAGCCCTAATATCGGGGAGCTGTTTTTT. The chain recombines TRBV11-2 with TRBJ2-2; no definite D call. The ends were cut back, 5 bases at V and 7 bases at J, with 8 bases in the middle. Germline assignment: CDR1 SGHAT and CDR2 FQNNGV. The CDR3 consists of 12 residues. Filled out from reference TRBV11-2 and TRBJ2-2, the complete variable domain reads EAGVAQSPRYKIIEKRQSVAFWCNPISGHATLYWYQQILGQGPKLLIQFQNNGVVDDSQLPKDRFSAERLKGVDSTLKIQPAKLEDSAVYLCASSPNIGELFFGEGSRLTVL.

The chain carries TRBV30 and TRBJ1-2; 10 nucleotides match TRBD1. The V segment lost 2 bases and the J segment 6 bases; nucleotides outside the gene matches: 3. The length of the CDR3 is 13 residues. The germline V gene encodes CDR1 GTSNPN and CDR2 SVGIG (reference sequence). This CDR3 reads CAWSPGTGDGYTF. In DNA form, the CDR3 reads TGTGCCTGGAGTCCCGGGACAGGGGATGGCTACACCTTC.

V and J are TRBV2 and TRBJ2-5; unclear D gene. This CDR3 contains 14 residues. Germline CDR1 reads SNHLY; CDR2 reads FYNNEI. With 6 bases removed from V and 1 base from J, the gap between germline ends came to 12 bases. The CDR3 is CASRERLLQETQYF. CDR3 bases: TGTGCCAGCAGAGAAAGACTGCTCCAAGAGACCCAGTACTTC.

V and J are TRBV30 and TRBJ1-2; D unclear. The CDR3 spans 15 residues. V lost 3 bases to trimming and J lost 4 bases, with 18 bases between them. Germline V lookup: CDR1 GTSNPN, CDR2 SVGIG (reference sequence). This chain's CDR3 is CAWSRGRGFTYGYTF. In DNA form, the CDR3 reads TGTGCCTGGAGCAGAGGGCGGGGTTTTACCTATGGCTACACCTTC. Combining the CDR3 with reference TRBV30 and TRBJ1-2 gives the whole variable domain SQTIHQWPATLVQPVGSPLSLECTVEGTSNPNLYWYRQAAGRGLQLLFYSVGIGQISSEVPQNLSASRPQDRQFILSSKKLLLSDSGFYLCAWSRGRGFTYGYTFGSGTRLTVV.

The chain couples TRBV11-3 to TRBJ2-2, with D possibly being TRBD1 (6 bases). Trimming removed 8 bases at V and 2 bases at J, with 9 bases between. This CDR3 is 13 amino acids long. The germline V gene encodes CDR1 SGHNT and CDR2 YENEEA. The CDR3 nucleotides are TGTGCCAGCTCGGACAGCAACACCGGGGAGCTGTTTTTT. This sequence encodes CASSDSNTGELFF. Using reference TRBV11-3 and TRBJ2-2 for the parts outside the CDR3, the full variable domain is EAGVVQSPRYKIIEKKQPVAFWCNPISGHNTLYWYLQNLGQGPELLIRYENEEAVDDSQLPKDRFSAERLKGVDSTLKIQPAELGDSAVYLCASSDSNTGELFFGEGSRLTVL.

The chain recombines TRBV2 with TRBJ2-1; TRBD1 matches at 9 bases. Germline values: CDR1 SNHLY, CDR2 FYNNEI. This CDR3 region has 15 residues. Germline trimming cut 6 bases from V and 8 bases from J; bases unmatched to any gene: 11. Written as DNA, the CDR3 is TGTGCCAGCAGCCTGCTCGGACAGGGGAAGGATGAGCAGTTCTTC. Translation: CASSLLGQGKDEQFF. Full variable domain (rest looked up from reference TRBV2 and TRBJ2-1): EPEVTQTPSHQVTQMGQEVILRCVPISNHLYFYWYRQILGQKVEFLVSFYNNEISEKSEIFDDQFSVERPDGSNFTLKIRSTKLEDSAMYFCASSLLGQGKDEQFFGPGTRLTVL.

The chain links TRBV4-3 to TRBJ2-2; 7 nucleotides match TRBD1. The CDR3 sequence is 13 residues long. V trimming: 1 base; J trimming: 12 bases; junction bases outside the gene matches: 5. The germline V gene encodes CDR1 LGHNA and CDR2 YSLEER. CDR3 amino acids: CASSQVGTAQLFF. CDR3 bases: TGCGCCAGCAGCCAAGTCGGGACAGCCCAGCTGTTTTTT.